This T cell receptor beta chain was sequenced during a study of graft-versus-host responses after intestinal transplantation. For the study at large: Uniformly, recipients were administered anti-thymocyte globulin induction with subsequent tacrolimus and steroids for around 3 years. Study-wide results and limits: Early post-transplant HvG declines were associated with peak circulating GvH clone levels.

This clone was detected once. As yet, its antigen is unknown. Assay used: immunoSEQ multiplex PCR; TCRdb lists only in-frame clones, some missing. This sample has more than 65,000 clones, with less than 90% found just once. The CDR3 loop spans 13 amino acids. CDR1 and CDR2 (germline): SNHLY, FYNNEI. Trimming took off 8 bases at V and 7 bases at J, with 12 bases between the two ends. V is TRBV2 and J is TRBJ1-6; tentatively, D is TRBD1 (6 bases). Material: unstimulated CD4+ T cells sorted from spleen or lymph node cells, obtained before intestinal transplant. The TCR originated in a human donor who received an intestinal transplant. The CDR3 DNA reads TGTGCCAGCCACAGGGAGGGGAATTCACCCCTCCACTTT. Its translation is CASHREGNSPLHF.